Listed here are 18 T cell receptor beta chains from one sample, sequenced in a study of PD-1 blockade in mismatch repair-deficient tumors. Time point reported: roughly ten-day in vitro stimulation with candidate neoantigen peptide 2. These receptors are not linked to any known antigen. Repertoires were generated with immunoSEQ multiplex PCR, while TCRdb's copy carries only in-frame clones and drops some. The sample yields about 10,000 clones, approximately 86% seen once. Sequenced material: cells cultured in vitro, taken from a patient treated with pembrolizumab. These TCRs come from an adult with mismatch repair-deficient cancer.

This chain uses TRBV9 with TRBJ2-1, with 8 bases aligning to TRBD1. CDR3 length: 15 amino acids. Losses at the gene ends were 4 bases for V and 6 bases for J; bases not matched to a gene: 9. Germline-derived CDR1 and CDR2 are SGDLS and YYNGEE. The CDR3 protein is CASSPTGTGPNEQFF. CDR3 nucleotide sequence: TGTGCCAGCAGCCCCACCGGGACAGGCCCCAATGAGCAGTTCTTC.

The chain links TRBV30 to TRBJ2-2, with no clear D. Germline V gives CDR1 GTSNPN, CDR2 SVGIG (reference sequence). CDR3 length: 12 amino acids. The V and J ends lost 3 bases and 3 bases respectively, with 5 bases between them. The CDR3 reads CAWRSHTGELFF. The CDR3 DNA reads as TGTGCCTGGAGGTCACACACCGGGGAGCTGTTTTTT. The variable domain in full, completed from reference TRBV30 and TRBJ2-2, reads SQTIHQWPATLVQPVGSPLSLECTVEGTSNPNLYWYRQAAGRGLQLLFYSVGIGQISSEVPQNLSASRPQDRQFILSSKKLLLSDSGFYLCAWRSHTGELFFGEGSRLTVL.

The chain recombines TRBV5-1 with TRBJ2-6; D perhaps matches TRBD1 (6 bases). The V and J ends lost 1 base and 0 bases respectively, with 11 bases between them. This CDR3 region has 17 residues. Looked up from germline, CDR1 is SGHRS and CDR2 is YFSETQ. CDR3 in DNA: TGCGCCAGCAGCTTGCAGGGGAGCATCTCTGGGGCCAACGTCCTGACTTTC. Protein sequence: CASSLQGSISGANVLTF.

V gene TRBV28 combines with J gene TRBJ2-5; the D gene could be TRBD1 or TRBD2 (5 bases each). The V and J ends lost 8 bases and 2 bases respectively, with 12 bases between them. The germline V gene encodes CDR1 MDHEN and CDR2 SYDVKM. The CDR3 length is 13 residues. The CDR3 here is CASRDGFQETQYF. In DNA, the CDR3 is TGTGCCAGCCGGGACGGCTTTCAAGAGACCCAGTACTTC. Using reference TRBV28 and TRBJ2-5 for the parts outside the CDR3, the full variable domain is DVKVTQSSRYLVKRTGEKVFLECVQDMDHENMFWYRQDPGLGLRLIYFSYDVKMKEKGDIPEGYSVSREKKERFSLILESASTNQTSMYLCASRDGFQETQYFGPGTRLLVL.

The rearrangement joins TRBV9 to TRBJ1-2; TRBD1 agrees at 10 bases. The CDR3 is 15 amino acids. CDR1 is SGDLS and CDR2 is YYNGEE in the germline V gene. V shed 4 bases and J 4 bases; nucleotides not matched to a gene: 7. The DNA of the CDR3 is TGTGCCAGCAGCCCATGGGACAGGGGTTTCTATGGCTACACCTTC. Protein product: CASSPWDRGFYGYTF.

V gene TRBV30 combines with J gene TRBJ2-6; D is ambiguous. The CDR3 has 13 residues. The germline gives CDR1 GTSNPN, CDR2 SVGIG (reference sequence). V lost 4 bases and J lost 3, with 7 bases in between. The CDR3 bases are TGTGCCTGGATTGCAATTGGGGCCAACGTCCTGACTTTC. Translation: CAWIAIGANVLTF.

The gene calls are TRBV5-4 and TRBJ2-7; D is perhaps TRBD2 (6 bases). The ends were cut back, 4 bases at V and 7 bases at J, with 18 bases in the middle. CDR1 and CDR2 from the germline V gene are SGHNT and YYREEE (reference sequence). This CDR3 comprises 14 residues. CDR3 coding DNA: TGTGCCAGCAGCCTCCCCAGAAGGGGAGGTGAGCAGTACTTC. Translating gives CASSLPRRGGEQYF.

This chain links TRBV4-1 with TRBJ1-1; 11 positions agree with TRBD1. This CDR3 region has 15 residues. Trimming cost V 0 bases and J 4 bases; bases outside gene matches: 1. Germline V gene sequence: CDR1 MGHRA, CDR2 YSYEKL. The CDR3 spells CASSQDGTGGTEAFF. CDR3 DNA sequence: TGCGCCAGCAGCCAAGACGGGACAGGGGGCACTGAAGCTTTCTTT.

This clone showed up just a few times. This chain connects TRBV19 to TRBJ1-2; possible D gene TRBD1, 5 bases. The germline V gene has CDR1 LNHDA and CDR2 SQIVND (reference sequence). The CDR3 is made up of 14 amino acids. The V and J ends lost 6 bases and 4 bases respectively, with 15 bases between them. CDR3 sequence reads: CASSDRDGAYGYTF. The DNA for the CDR3 is TGTGCCAGTAGCGACCGGGACGGTGCCTATGGCTACACCTTC.

The V gene is TRBV6-1, the J gene TRBJ1-2, with 10 bases lining up with TRBD1. The CDR3 is 14 residues long. CDR1 and CDR2 (germline): MNHNS, SASEGT. Trimming took 1 base from V and 4 from J; bases not matched to a gene: 0. The DNA for the CDR3 is TGTGCCAGCAGTGAAGGGACAGGGGGCTATGGCTACACCTTC. This translates into CASSEGTGGYGYTF.

V gene TRBV15 combines with J gene TRBJ2-2, with 8 positions matching TRBD2. V gave up 1 base and J gave up 6 bases; unmatched junction bases: 16. The length of the CDR3 is 19 residues. Germline CDR1 reads LNHNV; CDR2 reads YYDKDF (reference sequence). This CDR3 reads CATSRVSGTSLLSPGELFF. The CDR3 coding sequence is TGTGCCACCAGCAGAGTTTCTGGGACTAGTCTGTTGTCTCCCGGGGAGCTGTTTTTT.

This clone was counted once. J is TRBJ2-5 and V is TRBV10-1; 8 positions match TRBD1. Germline lookup yields CDR1 WNHNN and CDR2 SYGVQD (reference sequence). J gave up 3 bases and V 6 bases, and 6 bases lay outside the gene matches. This CDR3 has 14 residues. The CDR3 coding sequence is TGCGCCAGCAGGGGAGACAGGGGAAAAGAGACCCAGTACTTC. This sequence encodes CASRGDRGKETQYF.

The chain links TRBV7-9 to TRBJ1-1, with 7 nucleotides matching TRBD1. Germline CDR1 SEHNR, CDR2 FQNEAQ (reference sequence). There are 15 residues in the CDR3. J was trimmed by 1 base and V by 5 bases; bases with no gene match: 7. CDR3: CASSQETGTNTEAFF. Here the CDR3 DNA reads TGTGCCAGCAGCCAGGAGACAGGGACGAACACTGAAGCTTTCTTT.

The chain joins TRBV7-9 to TRBJ1-4; D may be TRBD1 (6 bases). V shed 5 bases and J shed 4 bases, with 14 bases lying between them. The CDR3 length is 15 residues. CDR1 is SEHNR and CDR2 is FQNEAQ in the germline V gene (reference sequence). The CDR3 DNA sequence: TGTGCCAGCAGCCCCAGGACAGCGGATAATGAAAAACTGTTTTTT. Residues: CASSPRTADNEKLFF.

This clone counts as large (0.1 to 1%). The chain couples TRBV5-6 to TRBJ1-2, with D unresolved. CDR3 length: 19 amino acids. Trimming left V 1 base short and J 4 bases short, with 26 bases between. In germline, CDR1 is SGHDT, CDR2 YYEEEE. CDR3 loop: CASSLNSEYQLWSGYGYTF. The CDR3, as DNA: TGTGCCAGCAGCTTGAACTCAGAGTACCAACTATGGTCCGGCTATGGCTACACCTTC.

J is TRBJ2-1 and V is TRBV7-9; 11 bases line up with TRBD2. CDR3 length: 16 residues. The germline gives CDR1 SEHNR, CDR2 FQNEAQ (reference sequence). Trimming cost V 0 bases and J 2 bases; bases outside gene matches: 0. CDR3 region: CASSLALAGAYNEQFF. CDR3 sequence (DNA): TGTGCCAGCAGCTTAGCACTAGCGGGAGCCTACAATGAGCAGTTCTTC.

The chain joins TRBV5-1 to TRBJ1-1; tentatively, D is TRBD1 (5 bases). Trimming cost V 3 bases and J 2 bases, with 11 bases left between them. The CDR3 extends over 14 amino acids. Germline CDR1 and CDR2: SGHRS and YFSETQ. The CDR3 spells CASSWGTGNTEAFF. CDR3 coding DNA: TGCGCCAGCAGCTGGGGGACGGGAAACACTGAAGCTTTCTTT.

This clone was observed a handful of times. This chain connects TRBV6-4 to TRBJ2-1; 8 bases align to TRBD1. The germline gives CDR1 MRHNA, CDR2 SNTAGT. The ends lost 0 bases at V and 5 bases at J; junction bases unmatched: 21. This CDR3 has 21 amino acids. The CDR3, as DNA: TGTGCCAGCAGTGACTCGTTCAGCCCCGACAGGGGTATTGAGGCGGACAATGAGCAGTTCTTC. Protein product: CASSDSFSPDRGIEADNEQFF.